This entry features one TCR beta chain sequence. Its cognate antigen is unknown. These data are taken from a study of shared clonotypes between healthy human individuals. Broader study findings: Clonotype sharing across several donors was observed for around 4.8% of naive CD4 clonotypes.

Each of the donors was a healthy adult who was HIV-negative and had not had a recent acute infection or vaccination. In the CD4+ fraction, cells were divided into CD45RA+ naive and CD45RA-negative memory subsets. This CDR3 is 12 amino acids long. V was clipped by 7 bases and J by 13 bases, with 22 bases between them. Germline assignment: CDR1 GTSNPN and CDR2 SVGIG (reference sequence). The table came from immunoSEQ multiplex PCR; TCRdb's copy has only in-frame clones and leaves some out. Among some 2,000,000 clones listed, 85% to 95% were seen once. Sequenced material: naive CD4+ T cells sorted from blood. Sample subset: CD45RA+ positively selected. This chain joins TRBV30 and TRBJ1-2, with a weak D call TRBD1 (5 bases). The receptor was isolated from a man aged 18-30 years in good health. The CDR3 nucleotides read TGTGCCTTGAACCGGGACTCCAAGTACGTCACCTTC. The encoded protein is CALNRDSKYVTF.